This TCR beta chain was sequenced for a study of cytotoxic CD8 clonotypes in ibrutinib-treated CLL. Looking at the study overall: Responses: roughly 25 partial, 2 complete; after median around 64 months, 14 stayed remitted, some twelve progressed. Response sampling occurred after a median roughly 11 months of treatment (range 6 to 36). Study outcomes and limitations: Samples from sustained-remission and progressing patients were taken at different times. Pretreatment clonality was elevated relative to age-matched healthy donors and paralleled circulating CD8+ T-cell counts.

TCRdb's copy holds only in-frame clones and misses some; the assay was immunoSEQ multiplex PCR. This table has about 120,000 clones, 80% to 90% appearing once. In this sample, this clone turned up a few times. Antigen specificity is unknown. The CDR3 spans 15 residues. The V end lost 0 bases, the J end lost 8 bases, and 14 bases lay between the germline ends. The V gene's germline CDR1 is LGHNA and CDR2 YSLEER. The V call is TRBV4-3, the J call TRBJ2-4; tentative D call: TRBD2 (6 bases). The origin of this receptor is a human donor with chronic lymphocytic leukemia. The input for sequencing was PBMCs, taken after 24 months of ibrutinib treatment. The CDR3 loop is CASSQDLRGEDIQYF. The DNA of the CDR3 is TGCGCCAGCAGCCAAGATCTAAGAGGGGAGGACATTCAGTACTTC.